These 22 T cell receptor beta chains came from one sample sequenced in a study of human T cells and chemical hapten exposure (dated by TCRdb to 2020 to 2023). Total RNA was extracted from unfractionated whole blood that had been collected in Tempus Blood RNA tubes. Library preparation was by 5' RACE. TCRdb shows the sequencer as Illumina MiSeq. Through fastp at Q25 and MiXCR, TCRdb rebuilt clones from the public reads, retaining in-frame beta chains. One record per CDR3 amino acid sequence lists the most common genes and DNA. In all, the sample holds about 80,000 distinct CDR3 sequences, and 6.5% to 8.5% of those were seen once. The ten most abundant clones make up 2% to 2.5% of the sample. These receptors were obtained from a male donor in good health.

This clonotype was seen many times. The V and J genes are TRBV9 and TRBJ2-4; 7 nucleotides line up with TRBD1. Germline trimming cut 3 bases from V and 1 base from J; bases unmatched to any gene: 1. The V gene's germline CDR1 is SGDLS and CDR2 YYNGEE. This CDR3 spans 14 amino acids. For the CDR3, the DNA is TGTGCCAGCAGCGCGGGACAGGCCAAAAACATTCAGTACTTC. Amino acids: CASSAGQAKNIQYF.

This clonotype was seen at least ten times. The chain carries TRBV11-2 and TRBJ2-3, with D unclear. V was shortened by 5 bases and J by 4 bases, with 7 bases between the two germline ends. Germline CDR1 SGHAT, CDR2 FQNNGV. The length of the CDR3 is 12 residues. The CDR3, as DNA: TGTGCCAGCAGCCTCCATGCAGATACGCAGTATTTT. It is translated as CASSLHADTQYF.

For the CDR3, the DNA is TGTGCCAGCGCAGAGGCACAGGGAGGCTCCTACGAGCAGTACTTC. Protein: CASAEAQGGSYEQYF. The chain employs TRBV19 and TRBJ2-7; the D gene could be TRBD1 or TRBD2 (6 bases each). Trimming shortened V by 9 bases and J by 0 bases, and 18 bases separated the two germline ends. The CDR3 is made up of 15 amino acids. Germline V gives CDR1 LNHDA, CDR2 SQIVND (reference sequence).

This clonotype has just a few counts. The CDR3 loop is CASSLFESTGAFYNEQFF. DNA for the CDR3: TGTGCCAGCAGTTTATTTGAGTCGACAGGGGCCTTTTACAATGAGCAGTTCTTC. The V and J genes are TRBV6-1 and TRBJ2-1; 8 positions agree with TRBD1. This CDR3 spans 18 amino acids. V was clipped by 5 bases and J by 4 bases; unmatched bases: 16. Germline V CDR1 and CDR2: MNHNS, SASEGT.

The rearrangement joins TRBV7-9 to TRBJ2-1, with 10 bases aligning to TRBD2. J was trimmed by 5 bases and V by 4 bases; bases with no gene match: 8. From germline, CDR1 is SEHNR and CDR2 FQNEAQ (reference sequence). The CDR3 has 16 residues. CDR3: CASSSPGLAVHNEQFF. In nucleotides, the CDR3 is TGTGCCAGCAGCTCCCCTGGACTAGCGGTCCACAATGAGCAGTTCTTC.

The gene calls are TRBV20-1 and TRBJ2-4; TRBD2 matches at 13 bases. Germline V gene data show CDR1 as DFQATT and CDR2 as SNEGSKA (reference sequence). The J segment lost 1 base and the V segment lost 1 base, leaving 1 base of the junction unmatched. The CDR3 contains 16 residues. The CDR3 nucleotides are TGCAGTGCTAGAGGGGGACTAGCGGGGGCCAAAAACATTCAGTACTTC. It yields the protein CSARGGLAGAKNIQYF.

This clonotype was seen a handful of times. The CDR3 loop is CASTNRALLAAVVTDTQYF. The CDR3 DNA sequence: TGTGCCAGCACTAATCGCGCACTACTAGCGGCCGTCGTCACAGATACGCAGTATTTT. The J gene is TRBJ2-3, the V gene TRBV5-4; TRBD2 matches 8 bases. The CDR3 sequence is 19 residues long. Germline CDR1 is SGHNT and CDR2 is YYREEE (reference sequence). Losses at the gene ends were 6 bases for V and 2 bases for J; bases not matched to a gene: 20.

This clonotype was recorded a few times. CDR3 bases: TGTGCCAGCAGCTTAGACCCCACAAGAACGAACACCGGGGAGCTGTTTTTT. Encoded protein: CASSLDPTRTNTGELFF. This chain links TRBV7-2 with TRBJ2-2, with unresolved D. Trimming took off 1 base at V and 0 bases at J, with 12 bases between the two ends. This CDR3 region has 17 residues. Germline V gives CDR1 SGHTA, CDR2 FQGNSA. Full variable domain (outside the CDR3, taken from reference TRBV7-2 and TRBJ2-2): GAGVSQSPSNKVTEKGKDVELRCDPISGHTALYWYRQSLGQGLEFLIYFQGNSAPDKSGLPSDRFSAERTGGSVSTLTIQRTQQEDSAVYLCASSLDPTRTNTGELFFGEGSRLTVL.

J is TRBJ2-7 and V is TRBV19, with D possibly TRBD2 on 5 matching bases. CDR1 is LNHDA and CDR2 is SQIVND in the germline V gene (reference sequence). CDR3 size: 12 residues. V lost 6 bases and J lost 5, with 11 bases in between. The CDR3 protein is CASRSAVDEQYF. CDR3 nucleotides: TGTGCCAGTAGGTCAGCGGTCGACGAGCAGTACTTC.

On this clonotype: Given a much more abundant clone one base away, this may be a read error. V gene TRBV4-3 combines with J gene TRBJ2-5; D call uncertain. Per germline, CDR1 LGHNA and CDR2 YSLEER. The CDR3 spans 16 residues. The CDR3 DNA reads TGCACCAGCAGCCAAGGCCCGCCCCATGGGAAAGAGACCCAGTACTTC. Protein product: CTSSQGPPHGKETQYF.

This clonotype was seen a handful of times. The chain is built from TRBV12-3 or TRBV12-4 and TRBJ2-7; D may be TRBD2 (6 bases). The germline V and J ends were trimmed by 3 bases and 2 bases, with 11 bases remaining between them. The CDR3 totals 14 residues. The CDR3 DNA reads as TGTGCCAGCAGTTTTCGGGGGATTACCTACGAGCAGTACTTC. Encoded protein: CASSFRGITYEQYF.

CDR3 nucleotide sequence: TGTGCCAGCAGCCAAAATTCGGCTAGCGGGATGTATCAGAATGAGCAGTTCTTC. Amino acids: CASSQNSASGMYQNEQFF. The genes are TRBV14 and TRBJ2-1; 9 bases match TRBD2. Germline V CDR1 and CDR2: SGHDN, FVKESK. This CDR3 is built from 18 residues. J gave up 7 bases and V 2 bases, and 15 bases lay outside the gene matches.

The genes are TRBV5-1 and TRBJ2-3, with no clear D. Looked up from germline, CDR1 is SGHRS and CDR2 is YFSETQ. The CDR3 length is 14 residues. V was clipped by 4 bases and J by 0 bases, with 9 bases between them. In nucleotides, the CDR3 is TGCGCCAGCAGCCGGACGGCTAGCACAGATACGCAGTATTTT. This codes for CASSRTASTDTQYF.

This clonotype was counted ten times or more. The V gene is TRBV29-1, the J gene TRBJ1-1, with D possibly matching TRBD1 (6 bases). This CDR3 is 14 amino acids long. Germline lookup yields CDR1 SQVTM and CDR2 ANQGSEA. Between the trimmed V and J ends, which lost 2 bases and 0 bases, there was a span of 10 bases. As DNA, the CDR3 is TGCAGCGTTGAACAGGGACACATGAACACTGAAGCTTTCTTT. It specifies CSVEQGHMNTEAFF. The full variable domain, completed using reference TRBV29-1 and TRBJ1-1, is SAVISQKPSRDICQRGTSLTIQCQVDSQVTMMFWYRQQPGQSLTLIATANQGSEATYESGFVIDKFPISRPNLTFSTLTVSNMSPEDSSIYLCSVEQGHMNTEAFFGQGTRLTVV.

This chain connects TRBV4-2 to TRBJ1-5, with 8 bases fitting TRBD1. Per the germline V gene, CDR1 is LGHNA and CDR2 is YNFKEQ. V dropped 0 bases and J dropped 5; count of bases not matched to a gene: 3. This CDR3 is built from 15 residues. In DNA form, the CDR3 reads TGTGCCAGCAGCCAAGATTTACAGGGGGATCAGCCCCAGCATTTT. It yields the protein CASSQDLQGDQPQHF.

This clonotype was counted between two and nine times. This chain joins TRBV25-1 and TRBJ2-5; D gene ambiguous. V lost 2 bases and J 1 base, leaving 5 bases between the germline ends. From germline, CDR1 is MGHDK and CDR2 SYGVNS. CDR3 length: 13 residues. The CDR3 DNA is TGTGCCAGCAGTGAAGCAGGCCAAGAGACCCAGTACTTC. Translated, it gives CASSEAGQETQYF. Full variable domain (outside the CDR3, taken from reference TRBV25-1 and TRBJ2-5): EADIYQTPRYLVIGTGKKITLECSQTMGHDKMYWYQQDPGMELHLIHYSYGVNSTEKGDLSSESTVSRIRTEHFPLTLESARPSHTSQYLCASSEAGQETQYFGPGTRLLVL.

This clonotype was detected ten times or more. Written as DNA, the CDR3 is TGTGCCAGCAGTGATGGACAGGGCGGCGGGGAGCTGTTTTTT. Translation gives CASSDGQGGGELFF. This chain joins TRBV6-4 and TRBJ2-2; 8 positions match TRBD1. Germline CDR1 is MRHNA and CDR2 is SNTAGT. Germline trimming cut 3 bases from V and 7 bases from J; bases unmatched to any gene: 4. The CDR3 is 14 amino acids.

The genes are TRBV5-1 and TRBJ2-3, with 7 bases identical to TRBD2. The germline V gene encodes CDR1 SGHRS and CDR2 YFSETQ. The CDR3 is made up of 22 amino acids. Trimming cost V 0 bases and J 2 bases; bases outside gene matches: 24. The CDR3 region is CASSLDGLDGGTPGGDTDTQYF. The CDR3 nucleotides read TGCGCCAGCAGCTTGGATGGCTTGGACGGGGGGACCCCTGGCGGAGACACAGATACGCAGTATTTT.

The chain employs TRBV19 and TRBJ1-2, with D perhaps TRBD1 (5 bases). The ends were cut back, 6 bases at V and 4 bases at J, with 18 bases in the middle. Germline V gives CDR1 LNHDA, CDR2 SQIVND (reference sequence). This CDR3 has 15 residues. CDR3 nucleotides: TGTGCCAGTAGCTCACAGACAGTCCTTTTCTATGGCTACACCTTC. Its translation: CASSSQTVLFYGYTF.

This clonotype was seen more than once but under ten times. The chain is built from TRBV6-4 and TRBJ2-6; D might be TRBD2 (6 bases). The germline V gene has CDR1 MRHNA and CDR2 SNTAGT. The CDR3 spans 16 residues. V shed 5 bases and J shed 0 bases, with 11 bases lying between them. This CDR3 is CASSPGSPSGANVLTF. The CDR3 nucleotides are TGTGCCAGCAGTCCCGGGAGCCCCTCTGGGGCCAACGTCCTGACTTTC.

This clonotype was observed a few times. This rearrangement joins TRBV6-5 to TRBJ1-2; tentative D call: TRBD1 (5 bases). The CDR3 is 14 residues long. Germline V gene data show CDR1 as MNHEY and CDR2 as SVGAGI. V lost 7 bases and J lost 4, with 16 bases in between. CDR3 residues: CASMGIERGYGYTF. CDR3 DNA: TGTGCCAGCATGGGGATCGAAAGGGGCTATGGCTACACCTTC.

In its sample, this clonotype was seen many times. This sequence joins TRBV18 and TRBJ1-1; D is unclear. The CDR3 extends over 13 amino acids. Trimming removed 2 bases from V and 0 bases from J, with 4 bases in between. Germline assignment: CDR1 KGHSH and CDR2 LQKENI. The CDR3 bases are TGTGCCAGCTCACCATCGGTGAACACTGAAGCTTTCTTT. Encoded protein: CASSPSVNTEAFF.